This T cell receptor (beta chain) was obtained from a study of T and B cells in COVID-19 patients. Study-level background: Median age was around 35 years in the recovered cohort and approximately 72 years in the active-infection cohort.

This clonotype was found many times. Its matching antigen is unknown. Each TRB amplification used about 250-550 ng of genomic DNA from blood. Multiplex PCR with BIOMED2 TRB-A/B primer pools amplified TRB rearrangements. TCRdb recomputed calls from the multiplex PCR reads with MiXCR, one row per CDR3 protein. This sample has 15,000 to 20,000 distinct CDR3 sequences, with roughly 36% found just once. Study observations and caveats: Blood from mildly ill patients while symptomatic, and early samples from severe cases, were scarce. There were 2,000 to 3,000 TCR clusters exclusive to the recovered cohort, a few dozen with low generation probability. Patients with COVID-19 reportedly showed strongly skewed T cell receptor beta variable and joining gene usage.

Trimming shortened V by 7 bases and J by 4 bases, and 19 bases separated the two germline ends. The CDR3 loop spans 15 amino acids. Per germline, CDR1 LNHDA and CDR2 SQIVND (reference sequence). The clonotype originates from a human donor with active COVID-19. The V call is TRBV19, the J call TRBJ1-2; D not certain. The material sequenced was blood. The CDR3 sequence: CASTYKGSITYGYTF. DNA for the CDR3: TGTGCCAGTACCTATAAAGGGAGTATCACCTATGGCTACACCTTC.